The rows below give T cell receptor beta chains drawn from one sample of a study of blood T cell repertoires in COVID-19. Only in-frame clones appear in the TCRdb table, and some are missing; sequencing was by immunoSEQ multiplex PCR. This sample has some 130,000 clones, with approximately 88% found just once. Sequenced material: peripheral blood. The receptor source for this set is a man between 70 and 80 years old with active COVID-19. The CDR3 runs from the conserved cysteine through the conserved F or W. D genes are given only for firm matches. Clone size is shown for a subset of rows, as once, few, many or a class of expanded clone.

cdr3_aa cdr3_nt v_call clone_size d_call j_call
CASSQRGLAGAIQETQYF TGTGCCAGCAGCCAGAGGGGCCTAGCGGGAGCCATCCAAGAGACCCAGTACTTC TRBV5-8 - TRBD2 TRBJ2-5
CASSFVPSAGGSYQETQYF TGTGCCAGCAGTTTCGTCCCCTCTGCGGGAGGCTCGTACCAAGAGACCCAGTACTTC TRBV28 - TRBD2 TRBJ2-5
CASSQGTGWDYEQYF TGCGCCAGCAGCCAAGGGACAGGGTGGGACTACGAGCAGTACTTC TRBV4-3 few TRBD1 TRBJ2-7
CASSEGQGLRNQPQHF TGTGCCAGCAGCGAGGGACAGGGACTCCGCAATCAGCCCCAGCATTTT TRBV9 - TRBD1 TRBJ1-5
CASSQEREGKNIQYF TGCGCCAGCAGCCAAGAAAGGGAGGGGAAAAACATTCAGTACTTC TRBV4-1 - TRBD2 TRBJ2-4
CASSLQNNEQFF TGTGCCAGCAGCTTACAGAACAATGAGCAGTTCTTC TRBV7-6 - - TRBJ2-1
CASSPRESSYNEQFF TGTGCCAGCAGCCCGCGGGAGAGCTCCTACAATGAGCAGTTCTTC TRBV7-2 - TRBD2 TRBJ2-1
CATSEAQGASEQYF TGTGCCACCAGTGAGGCGCAGGGGGCGAGCGAGCAGTACTTC TRBV24-1 - TRBD1 TRBJ2-7
CASSQGGTEVYEQYF TGTGCCAGCAGCCAGGGTGGGACAGAAGTCTACGAGCAGTACTTC TRBV4-2 - TRBD1 TRBJ2-7
CASSLAGDTDTQYF TGCGCCAGCAGCCTAGCGGGAGACACAGATACGCAGTATTTT TRBV4-1 - TRBD2 TRBJ2-3
CASSFDGTGGMNTEAFF TGTGCCAGCAGCTTCGACGGGACAGGGGGCATGAACACTGAAGCTTTCTTT TRBV5-4 - TRBD1 TRBJ1-1
CASRPTLTTEAFF TGCGCCAGCAGACCGACACTCACGACTGAAGCTTTCTTT TRBV10-1 - - TRBJ1-1
CASSMFRGDPDTQYF TGTGCCAGTAGTATGTTCAGGGGTGATCCAGATACGCAGTATTTT TRBV19 - - TRBJ2-3
CASSMGAQDTQYF TGTGCCAGTAGTATGGGCGCTCAGGATACGCAGTATTTT TRBV19 - - TRBJ2-3
CASRFGVGYNEQFF TGTGCCAGCAGGTTCGGGGTAGGATACAATGAGCAGTTCTTC TRBV11-2 - - TRBJ2-1
CASSIGTGSGANVLTF TGTGCCAGCAGTATAGGGACAGGCTCTGGGGCCAACGTCCTGACTTTC TRBV5-4 - TRBD1 TRBJ2-6
CASSSRLAGEQNEQFF TGTGCTAGCAGCTCGAGACTAGCGGGAGAGCAAAATGAGCAGTTCTTC TRBV7-7 - TRBD2 TRBJ2-1
CASSPRGLGYTF TGTGCCAGCAGTCCCCGAGGTCTAGGCTACACCTTC TRBV6-5 - - TRBJ1-2
CASSFPGGNEQFF TGCGCCAGCAGCTTTCCGGGAGGCAATGAGCAGTTCTTC TRBV5-1 - TRBD2 TRBJ2-1
CASSLGQGNEKLFF TGCGCCAGCAGCTTGGGTCAGGGTAATGAAAAACTGTTTTTT TRBV5-1 - - TRBJ1-4
CASSSGTGDGYTF TGTGCCAGCAGTTCTGGGACAGGGGATGGCTACACCTTC TRBV28 - TRBD1 TRBJ1-2
CASSHPPTGFNGYTF TGTGCCAGCAGCCATCCCCCCACGGGGTTCAATGGCTACACCTTC TRBV3-1/TRBV3-2 - - TRBJ1-2
CASSPLGLSTDTQYF TGTGCCAGCAGCCCCCTCGGACTTAGCACAGATACGCAGTATTTT TRBV11-2 once - TRBJ2-3
CASSQAYRGSRSPLHF TGTGCCAGCAGCCAGGCGTACAGGGGCTCAAGGTCACCCCTCCACTTT TRBV4-2 few TRBD1 TRBJ1-6
CASSLFSEQYF TGTGCCAGCAGTTTATTCAGCGAGCAGTACTTC TRBV28 - - TRBJ2-7
CASSPTSGRTKTQYF TGTGCCAGCAGTCCCACTAGCGGGAGGACTAAGACCCAGTACTTC TRBV27 - TRBD2 TRBJ2-5
CASTLGGWQPQHF TGTGCCAGCACCCTAGGGGGCTGGCAGCCCCAGCATTTT TRBV6-5 - TRBD1 TRBJ1-5
CASSSWTGSTEAFF TGTGCCAGCAGTTCGTGGACAGGGAGCACTGAAGCTTTCTTT TRBV6-2/TRBV6-3 - TRBD1 TRBJ1-1
CASSPKWTGSYEQYF TGTGCCAGCAGTCCCAAATGGACAGGGTCCTACGAGCAGTACTTC TRBV27 - TRBD1 TRBJ2-7
CASRTGGSHNSPLHF TGTGCCAGTCGGACAGGGGGCTCCCATAATTCACCCCTCCACTTT TRBV19 - TRBD1 TRBJ1-6
CASRDRGNEQFF TGCGCCAGCAGGGACCGAGGGAATGAGCAGTTCTTC TRBV5-1 - - TRBJ2-1
CASSPGTSGLDEQFF TGCGCCAGCAGTCCTGGGACTAGCGGTCTAGATGAGCAGTTCTTC TRBV5-1 - TRBD2 TRBJ2-1
CASSVQGARNTEAFF TGTGCCAGCAGCGTTCAGGGGGCCCGGAACACTGAAGCTTTCTTT TRBV9 once TRBD1 TRBJ1-1
CASSHGLAGGSYNEQFF TGTGCCAGCAGTCACGGACTAGCGGGAGGCTCCTACAATGAGCAGTTCTTC TRBV27 few TRBD2 TRBJ2-1
CASSFGQGAGEQYF TGTGCCAGCAGCTTTGGACAGGGGGCGGGGGAGCAGTACTTC TRBV7-9 many TRBD1 TRBJ2-7
CASSPGGKLRNTEAFF TGTGCCAGCAGTCCCGGGGGGAAATTGCGGAACACTGAAGCTTTCTTT TRBV27 - - TRBJ1-1
CASSLGLAKGNEQFF TGTGCCAGTAGTTTGGGACTAGCCAAGGGCAATGAGCAGTTCTTC TRBV19 - TRBD2 TRBJ2-1
CASSPRREGTEAFF TGTGCCAGCTCACCGAGGAGGGAGGGCACTGAAGCTTTCTTT TRBV18 - - TRBJ1-1
CATSSPQQGNTIYF TGTGCCACCAGTTCGCCACAGCAAGGAAACACCATATATTTT TRBV24-1 - - TRBJ1-3
CATSDGTSLAKNIQYF TGTGCCACCAGTGATGGGACTTCACTAGCCAAAAACATTCAGTACTTC TRBV24-1 - - TRBJ2-4
CAISRGQSSSYEQYF TGTGCCATCAGCCGGGGACAGTCGAGCTCCTACGAGCAGTACTTC TRBV10-3 - TRBD1 TRBJ2-7
CASSIPSGSGYEQFF TGTGCCAGTAGTATTCCCAGCGGGAGTGGTTATGAGCAGTTCTTC TRBV19 - TRBD2 TRBJ2-1
CASSPFLPGQYTYEQYF TGTGCCAGCAGCCCTTTCCTGCCGGGACAGTATACCTACGAGCAGTACTTC TRBV5-5 many TRBD1 TRBJ2-7
CASTGGSLNEQYF TGTGCCAGCACGGGGGGGTCCCTGAACGAGCAGTACTTC TRBV6-5 - TRBD2 TRBJ2-7
CASSRQAGTAGYNEQFF TGTGCCAGCTCACGTCAAGCCGGGACAGCGGGTTACAATGAGCAGTTCTTC TRBV18 - - TRBJ2-1
CATSRGGEASYEQYF TGTGCCACCAGCAGAGGGGGGGAGGCTAGCTACGAGCAGTACTTC TRBV15 - - TRBJ2-7
CATSDPTSGRLHEQFF TGTGCCACCAGTGATCCGACTAGCGGGAGATTGCATGAGCAGTTCTTC TRBV24-1 - TRBD2 TRBJ2-1
CASSPTGKLGELFF TGTGCCAGCAGCCCAACCGGGAAGCTTGGGGAGCTGTTTTTT TRBV6-2/TRBV6-3 - - TRBJ2-2
CASSPVPSYEQYF TGTGCCAGCTCCCCCGTCCCGTCCTACGAGCAGTACTTC TRBV18 - - TRBJ2-7
CASSLTSTGELFF TGTGCCAGCAGCTTAACTAGCACCGGGGAGCTGTTTTTT TRBV7-9 - - TRBJ2-2
CASSSPDIATNEKLFF TGTGCCAGCAGTTCCCCGGACATTGCAACTAATGAAAAACTGTTTTTT TRBV6-6 - - TRBJ1-4
CASSQDGGRETQYF TGCGCCAGCAGCCAAGACGGAGGGCGGGAGACCCAGTACTTC TRBV4-1 - - TRBJ2-5
CASSVGTAGGEQYF TGTGCCAGCAGCGTAGGGACAGCGGGAGGCGAGCAGTACTTC TRBV9 - TRBD2 TRBJ2-7
CASSQDIPSGTGSKELFF TGTGCCAGCAGCCAAGATATCCCTTCTGGGACAGGGAGTAAGGAACTGTTTTTT TRBV4-2 - TRBD1 TRBJ1-4
CASSLADSPTNTIYF TGTGCCAGCAGCTTGGCCGACAGCCCGACGAACACCATATATTTT TRBV5-5 - - TRBJ1-3
CASTTYTPNEQFF TGCGCCAGCACGACTTACACACCTAATGAGCAGTTCTTC TRBV5-1 once - TRBJ2-1
CASSARTSGRTSTDTQYF TGTGCCAGCAGCGCCCGGACTAGCGGGAGGACTAGCACAGATACGCAGTATTTT TRBV9 - TRBD2 TRBJ2-3